The rows below give T cell receptor beta chains drawn from one sample of a study of molecular identifiers for immune sequencing clone quantification. MiXCR, applied by TCRdb to the PCR reads, yields one record per CDR3 protein. The data hold hundreds of thousands of distinct CDR3 sequences, with about a fifth observed a single time. The specimen sequenced was naive CD8+ T cells from blood, with Jurkat cell RNA spiked in. The receptors were sampled from a human donor in good health. Some libraries in this study had Jurkat cell RNA spiked in. Both conserved end residues are part of each CDR3. Each record gives: J gene, D gene, clone size, V gene, CDR3 protein, CDR3 DNA. D genes are given only for firm matches. Only part of the rows carry a size: once, few, many, or a class if the clone is expanded.

J gene: TRBJ2-3; D gene: NA; clone size: many; V gene: TRBV2; CDR3 protein: CASSEPFGGPSDTQYF; CDR3 DNA: TGTGCCAGCAGTGAACCTTTTGGGGGCCCCTCAGATACGCAGTATTTT
J gene: TRBJ2-2; D gene: NA; clone size: many; V gene: TRBV29-1; CDR3 protein: CSVLWTENTGELFF; CDR3 DNA: TGCAGCGTTCTTTGGACGGAGAACACCGGGGAGCTGTTTTTT
J gene: TRBJ2-1; D gene: TRBD2; clone size: many; V gene: TRBV14; CDR3 protein: CASRPGLAGGYNEQFF; CDR3 DNA: TGTGCCAGCAGGCCCGGACTAGCGGGGGGGTACAATGAGCAGTTCTTC
J gene: TRBJ2-7; D gene: NA; clone size: NA; V gene: TRBV7-2; CDR3 protein: CASSLIGAAYEQYF; CDR3 DNA: TGTGCCAGCAGCTTAATTGGTGCTGCCTACGAGCAGTACTTC
J gene: TRBJ2-5; D gene: TRBD1; clone size: many; V gene: TRBV23-1; CDR3 protein: CASRRSQGAQETQYF; CDR3 DNA: TGCGCCAGCAGACGCTCGCAGGGGGCCCAAGAGACCCAGTACTTC
J gene: TRBJ1-3; D gene: NA; clone size: many; V gene: TRBV29-1; CDR3 protein: CSAEGGVSGNTIYF; CDR3 DNA: TGCAGCGCCGAAGGGGGAGTTTCTGGAAACACCATATATTTT
J gene: TRBJ2-2; D gene: NA; clone size: many; V gene: TRBV5-1; CDR3 protein: CASSLGRDGIGELFF; CDR3 DNA: TGCGCCAGCAGCTTGGGGCGAGATGGGATCGGGGAGCTGTTTTTT
J gene: TRBJ2-3; D gene: TRBD2; clone size: few; V gene: TRBV9; CDR3 protein: CASSVGLAGNTDTQYF; CDR3 DNA: TGTGCCAGCAGCGTAGGACTAGCGGGAAACACAGATACGCAGTATTTT
J gene: TRBJ2-1; D gene: NA; clone size: NA; V gene: TRBV20-1; CDR3 protein: CSARGPSATGEFF; CDR3 DNA: TGCAGTGCTAGAGGCCCTAGCGCCACGGGAGAGTTCTTC
J gene: TRBJ2-1; D gene: TRBD2; clone size: many; V gene: TRBV4-3; CDR3 protein: CASSQDTSGKYNEQFF; CDR3 DNA: TGCGCCAGCAGCCAAGATACTAGCGGCAAATACAATGAGCAGTTCTTC
J gene: TRBJ2-7; D gene: NA; clone size: many; V gene: TRBV20-1; CDR3 protein: CSARDSGTPSYEQYF; CDR3 DNA: TGCAGTGCTAGAGATTCCGGGACTCCCTCCTACGAGCAGTACTTC
J gene: TRBJ2-3; D gene: NA; clone size: few; V gene: TRBV13; CDR3 protein: CASSAVGGRGTDTQYF; CDR3 DNA: TGTGCCAGCAGTGCAGTGGGGGGCAGAGGGACAGATACGCAGTATTTT
J gene: TRBJ2-1; D gene: TRBD1; clone size: many; V gene: TRBV4-1; CDR3 protein: CASSQDRGDEQFF; CDR3 DNA: TGCGCCAGCAGCCAGGACAGGGGGGATGAGCAGTTCTTC
J gene: TRBJ1-5; D gene: NA; clone size: many; V gene: TRBV27; CDR3 protein: CASSPLISNQPQHF; CDR3 DNA: TGTGCCAGCAGTCCTTTGATTAGCAATCAGCCCCAGCATTTT
J gene: TRBJ1-6; D gene: NA; clone size: few; V gene: TRBV2; CDR3 protein: CASSDHVSSYNSPLHF; CDR3 DNA: TGTGCCAGCAGTGATCATGTTAGCTCCTATAATTCACCCCTCCACTTT
J gene: TRBJ2-3; D gene: TRBD2; clone size: many; V gene: TRBV7-6; CDR3 protein: CASSNSLPGLDTDTQYF; CDR3 DNA: TGTGCCAGCAGCAATTCACTCCCGGGACTAGACACAGATACGCAGTATTTT
J gene: TRBJ1-1; D gene: TRBD1; clone size: many; V gene: TRBV7-9; CDR3 protein: CASRPEDRVFTEAFF; CDR3 DNA: TGTGCCAGCAGACCCGAAGACAGGGTTTTCACTGAAGCTTTCTTT
J gene: TRBJ2-6; D gene: NA; clone size: NA; V gene: TRBV14; CDR3 protein: CASSQDNRGRVDGANVLTF; CDR3 DNA: TGTGCCAGCAGCCAAGATAACAGAGGGCGGGTTGACGGGGCCAACGTCCTGACTTTC
J gene: TRBJ2-7; D gene: TRBD1; clone size: many; V gene: TRBV28; CDR3 protein: CASSTPRTGVRWEQYF; CDR3 DNA: TGTGCCAGCAGCACCCCCCGCACAGGGGTGAGATGGGAGCAGTACTTC
J gene: TRBJ2-5; D gene: NA; clone size: NA; V gene: TRBV27; CDR3 protein: CASSSQTGETQYF; CDR3 DNA: TGTGCCAGCAGTTCTCAGACAGGAGAGACCCAGTACTTC
J gene: TRBJ2-7; D gene: TRBD2; clone size: NA; V gene: TRBV3-1; CDR3 protein: CASSPTSGVTYEQCF; CDR3 DNA: TGTGCCAGCAGCCCGACTAGCGGGGTTACCTACGAGCAGTGCTTC
J gene: TRBJ2-7; D gene: NA; clone size: many; V gene: TRBV9; CDR3 protein: CASSPYRESSYEQYF; CDR3 DNA: TGTGCCAGCAGCCCGTACCGGGAGAGCTCCTACGAGCAGTACTTC
J gene: TRBJ2-7; D gene: NA; clone size: NA; V gene: TRBV20-1; CDR3 protein: CSARGDATSSYEQYF; CDR3 DNA: TGCAGTGCTAGGGGGGACGCTACTAGCTCCTACGAGCAGTACTTC
J gene: TRBJ2-7; D gene: NA; clone size: many; V gene: TRBV7-9; CDR3 protein: CASSPGTQAEQYF; CDR3 DNA: TGTGCCAGCAGCCCAGGGACACAGGCCGAGCAGTACTTC
J gene: TRBJ2-3; D gene: TRBD2; clone size: many; V gene: TRBV14; CDR3 protein: CASSQVGTSGTDTQYF; CDR3 DNA: TGTGCCAGCAGCCAAGTTGGGACTAGCGGTACAGATACGCAGTATTTT
J gene: TRBJ1-6; D gene: NA; clone size: many; V gene: TRBV6-5; CDR3 protein: CASSYSTGIKTNTLHF; CDR3 DNA: TGTGCCAGCAGTTACTCGACGGGAATTAAAACCAACACCCTCCACTTT
J gene: TRBJ2-7; D gene: NA; clone size: NA; V gene: TRBV7-8; CDR3 protein: CASSRDRQPRTYEQYF; CDR3 DNA: TGTGCCAGCAGCCGTGATCGGCAACCTAGAACCTACGAGCAGTACTTC
J gene: TRBJ2-7; D gene: NA; clone size: NA; V gene: TRBV27; CDR3 protein: CASSEAQRHYGQYF; CDR3 DNA: TGTGCCAGCAGTGAGGCGCAGCGGCACTACGGGCAGTACTTC
J gene: TRBJ2-5; D gene: TRBD2; clone size: NA; V gene: TRBV6-2/TRBV6-3; CDR3 protein: CASINSGRTQETQYF; CDR3 DNA: TGTGCCAGCATCAATAGCGGGAGAACCCAAGAGACCCAGTACTTC
J gene: TRBJ2-7; D gene: NA; clone size: many; V gene: TRBV28; CDR3 protein: CASSTHSSPEQYF; CDR3 DNA: TGTGCCAGCAGCACCCACTCGAGTCCCGAGCAGTACTTC
J gene: TRBJ2-7; D gene: NA; clone size: many; V gene: TRBV12-3/TRBV12-4; CDR3 protein: CASSPTDYEQYF; CDR3 DNA: TGTGCCAGCAGCCCGACAGATTACGAGCAGTACTTC
J gene: TRBJ1-4; D gene: NA; clone size: many; V gene: TRBV29-1; CDR3 protein: CSVEDLGGGNEKLFF; CDR3 DNA: TGCAGCGTTGAAGATCTTGGGGGGGGTAATGAAAAACTGTTTTTT
J gene: TRBJ1-6; D gene: NA; clone size: few; V gene: TRBV5-6; CDR3 protein: CASSWGTRNSPLHF; CDR3 DNA: TGTGCCAGCAGCTGGGGGACAAGGAATTCACCCCTCCACTTT
J gene: TRBJ2-7; D gene: NA; clone size: few; V gene: TRBV27; CDR3 protein: CASSLSGSGSEQYF; CDR3 DNA: TGTGCCAGCAGTTTATCTGGGTCGGGGAGCGAGCAGTACTTC
J gene: TRBJ2-3; D gene: TRBD2; clone size: few; V gene: TRBV4-3; CDR3 protein: CASSQGTSKLYTDTQYF; CDR3 DNA: TGCGCCAGCAGCCAAGGGACTAGCAAATTATACACAGATACGCAGTATTTT
J gene: TRBJ1-2; D gene: NA; clone size: many; V gene: TRBV5-4; CDR3 protein: CASSPGGIYGYTF; CDR3 DNA: TGTGCCAGCAGCCCCGGCGGAATCTATGGCTACACCTTC
J gene: TRBJ2-1; D gene: NA; clone size: few; V gene: TRBV27; CDR3 protein: CASSFPGAYNEQFF; CDR3 DNA: TGTGCCAGCAGTTTTCCAGGAGCCTACAATGAGCAGTTCTTC
J gene: TRBJ2-6; D gene: TRBD2; clone size: NA; V gene: TRBV7-3; CDR3 protein: CASSLVTSGWSGANVLTF; CDR3 DNA: TGTGCCAGCAGCTTAGTGACTAGCGGCTGGTCTGGGGCCAACGTCCTGACTTTC
J gene: TRBJ2-5; D gene: NA; clone size: many; V gene: TRBV2; CDR3 protein: CASSVTEIQETQYF; CDR3 DNA: TGTGCCAGCAGTGTGACAGAGATCCAAGAGACCCAGTACTTC
J gene: TRBJ2-1; D gene: NA; clone size: many; V gene: TRBV19; CDR3 protein: CASSPLPTYNEQFF; CDR3 DNA: TGTGCCAGTAGCCCCCTCCCGACCTACAATGAGCAGTTCTTC
J gene: TRBJ2-7; D gene: NA; clone size: many; V gene: TRBV29-1; CDR3 protein: CSVVGATYEQYF; CDR3 DNA: TGCAGCGTTGTAGGCGCTACCTACGAGCAGTACTTC
J gene: TRBJ1-6; D gene: NA; clone size: many; V gene: TRBV20-1; CDR3 protein: CSASYTGINSPLHF; CDR3 DNA: TGCAGTGCTAGTTACACAGGGATAAACTCACCCCTCCACTTT
J gene: TRBJ2-7; D gene: TRBD2; clone size: NA; V gene: TRBV10-3; CDR3 protein: CAISESEAGWYEQYF; CDR3 DNA: TGTGCCATCAGTGAGTCAGAAGCGGGGTGGTACGAGCAGTACTTC
J gene: TRBJ2-3; D gene: NA; clone size: NA; V gene: TRBV12-3/TRBV12-4; CDR3 protein: CASSTRTSTDTQYF; CDR3 DNA: TGTGCCAGCAGTACCCGCACGAGCACAGATACGCAGTATTTT
J gene: TRBJ1-1; D gene: NA; clone size: NA; V gene: TRBV7-9; CDR3 protein: CASSSPVARGEAFF; CDR3 DNA: TGTGCCAGCAGCTCTCCCGTGGCCAGAGGTGAAGCTTTCTTT
J gene: TRBJ2-3; D gene: NA; clone size: many; V gene: TRBV4-1; CDR3 protein: CASSQVGLEGTDTQYF; CDR3 DNA: TGCGCCAGCAGCCAAGTTGGTCTAGAGGGCACAGATACGCAGTATTTT
J gene: TRBJ2-7; D gene: TRBD1; clone size: many; V gene: TRBV30; CDR3 protein: CAWSVGQGYEQYF; CDR3 DNA: TGTGCCTGGAGTGTTGGACAGGGATACGAGCAGTACTTC
J gene: TRBJ2-2; D gene: NA; clone size: many; V gene: TRBV19; CDR3 protein: CASSIMTGELFF; CDR3 DNA: TGTGCCAGTAGTATAATGACCGGGGAGCTGTTTTTT
J gene: TRBJ2-3; D gene: NA; clone size: many; V gene: TRBV5-1; CDR3 protein: CASSLVQRGSTDTQYF; CDR3 DNA: TGCGCCAGCAGCTTGGTACAGAGAGGTTCCACAGATACGCAGTATTTT